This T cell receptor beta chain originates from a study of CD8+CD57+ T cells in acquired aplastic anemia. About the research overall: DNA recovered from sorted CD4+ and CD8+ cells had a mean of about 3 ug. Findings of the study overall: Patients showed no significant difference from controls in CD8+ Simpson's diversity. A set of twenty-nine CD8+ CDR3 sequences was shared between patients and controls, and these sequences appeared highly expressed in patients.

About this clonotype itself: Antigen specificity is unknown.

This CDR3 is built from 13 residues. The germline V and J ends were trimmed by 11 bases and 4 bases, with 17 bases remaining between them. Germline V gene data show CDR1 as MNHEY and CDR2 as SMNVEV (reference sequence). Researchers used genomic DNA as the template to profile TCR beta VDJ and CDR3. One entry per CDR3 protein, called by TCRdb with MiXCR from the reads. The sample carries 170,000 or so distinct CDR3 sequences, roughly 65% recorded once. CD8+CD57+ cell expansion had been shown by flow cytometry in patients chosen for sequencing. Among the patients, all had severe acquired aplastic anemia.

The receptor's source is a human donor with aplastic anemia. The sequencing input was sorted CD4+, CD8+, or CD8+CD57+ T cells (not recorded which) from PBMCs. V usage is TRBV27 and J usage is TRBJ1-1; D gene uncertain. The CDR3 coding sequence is TGTGCCGGCTCCCTCATTAGTTCCACTGAAGCTTTCTTT. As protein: CAGSLISSTEAFF.